This T cell receptor beta chain was recorded in a study of cytomegalovirus exposure and HLA in healthy donors. Study results and caveats: Another analysis was done later, and it associated fewer than 20,000 TCR beta sequences with HLA alleles at 0.05 false discovery rate.

About this clone itself: The antigen is undetermined. A read error may produce the germline difference seen at one junction end.

The study ran its PCR with 60 Vbeta and 13 Jbeta primers. Original methodology: In a later analysis, some 80 million unique TCR beta chains included roughly 11 million shared by two or more donors. Some clones are missing from TCRdb's copy, which holds only in-frame ones; the method was immunoSEQ multiplex PCR. That table furnishes V, J and clone size, whereas the DNA furnished D and trimming. The sample contains under 200,000 clones, 79% of which appear only once. This CDR3 contains 15 residues. Germline assignment: CDR1 SGHRS and CDR2 YFSETQ. The V and J genes are TRBV5-1 and TRBJ2-6; 7 bases are a match to TRBD1. The clonotype comes from a middle-aged man in good health and CMV-seronegative. Sequenced material: PBMCs. The CDR3 here is CASSSTGAGANGLTF. CDR3 DNA sequence: TGCGCCAGCAGCTCTACAGGGGCTGGGGCCAACGGCCTGACTTTC.